These 14 T cell receptor beta chains originate from one sample sequenced in a study of shared clonotypes between healthy human individuals. Data came from immunoSEQ multiplex PCR; TCRdb stores just in-frame clones and leaves some out. Of approximately 1.9 million clones in the sample, about 93% were seen once. Naive CD8 cells lacked CD45RO and underwent positive selection for CCR7, leaving out terminally differentiated effector memory CD45RA+ cells. Source material: naive CD8+ T cells from PBMCs. These receptors were obtained from a man between 18 and 29 years old in good health. Some clones in this sample may be carry-over from other donors' samples.

V is TRBV28 and J is TRBJ2-7; D is tentatively TRBD1 or TRBD2 (5 bases each). Germline V lookup: CDR1 MDHEN, CDR2 SYDVKM. Trimming took 6 bases from V and 6 from J, leaving 21 bases between them. This CDR3 contains 15 residues. The CDR3 DNA reads TGTGCCAGCAGGCCGCGCGATCGGGGCCGGAGCGAGCAGTACTTC. Translating gives CASRPRDRGRSEQYF.

The chain carries TRBV4-3 and TRBJ1-4; D is perhaps TRBD1 (5 bases). V was shortened by 0 bases and J by 0 bases, with 8 bases between the two germline ends. The CDR3 extends over 16 amino acids. Germline V gene sequence: CDR1 LGHNA, CDR2 YSLEER. The CDR3 reads CASSQDGAATNEKLFF. The CDR3 coding sequence is TGCGCCAGCAGCCAAGACGGGGCAGCAACTAATGAAAAACTGTTTTTT.

The gene calls are TRBV7-9 and TRBJ2-2; 8 nucleotides line up with TRBD1. Germline CDR1 is SEHNR and CDR2 is FQNEAQ (reference sequence). This CDR3 contains 17 residues. The J segment lost 10 bases and the V segment lost 5 bases, leaving 18 bases of the junction unmatched. DNA of the CDR3: TGTGCCAGCAGCACAAATCCGGGACAGGCAAGGGTCGTGGAGCTGTTTTTT. Encoded protein: CASSTNPGQARVVELFF.

To note about this clone: Other DNA sequences in the sample encode the same CDR3. V and J are TRBV4-2 and TRBJ2-7; D uncertain. Per the germline V gene, CDR1 is LGHNA and CDR2 is YNFKEQ. Trimming pared 0 bases from V and 4 bases from J, leaving 7 bases between. This CDR3 has 13 amino acids. The chain's CDR3 is CASSQDPDYEQYF. The CDR3 DNA follows: TGTGCCAGCAGCCAAGATCCAGATTACGAGCAGTACTTC.

The rearrangement joins TRBV29-1 to TRBJ2-1, with 9 bases matching TRBD1. The CDR3 is 13 amino acids. Looked up from germline, CDR1 is SQVTM and CDR2 is ANQGSEA. V lost 5 bases and J lost 3; bases outside the gene matches: 2. The CDR3 spells CSVNRGRYNEQFF. As DNA, the CDR3 is TGCAGCGTTAACAGGGGGCGCTACAATGAGCAGTTCTTC.

As concerns this clone: In the same sample, other DNA sequences code for this CDR3. The chain combines TRBV27 with TRBJ2-7; maybe TRBD2 (7 bases). CDR1 MNHEY and CDR2 SMNVEV come from the germline V gene (reference sequence). CDR3 length equals 13 residues. With 6 bases removed from V and 4 bases from J, the gap between germline ends came to 13 bases. CDR3: CASSPGRGYEQYF. The CDR3 nucleotides are TGTGCCAGCAGCCCTGGGAGGGGGTACGAGCAGTACTTC.

This chain joins TRBV19 and TRBJ2-7, with 15 nucleotides matching TRBD2. Germline V gene data show CDR1 as LNHDA and CDR2 as SQIVND (reference sequence). V gave up 9 bases and J gave up 4 bases; unmatched junction bases: 7. This CDR3 comprises 15 residues. In DNA form, the CDR3 reads TGTGCCAGCGGACTAGCGGGAGGGATTCCTTACGAGCAGTACTTC. It specifies CASGLAGGIPYEQYF.

The genes are TRBV19 and TRBJ1-5; 9 bases match TRBD1. The V and J ends lost 6 bases and 0 bases, in that order; junction bases with no gene match: 9. The CDR3 runs 17 residues. Germline loops: CDR1 LNHDA, CDR2 SQIVND (reference sequence). The CDR3 coding sequence is TGTGCCAGTAGCCAGACAGGGGGTCCTTATAGCAATCAGCCCCAGCATTTT. Its protein is CASSQTGGPYSNQPQHF. Full variable domain (rest looked up from reference TRBV19 and TRBJ1-5): DGGITQSPKYLFRKEGQNVTLSCEQNLNHDAMYWYRQDPGQGLRLIYYSQIVNDFQKGDIAEGYSVSREKKESFPLTVTSAQKNPTAFYLCASSQTGGPYSNQPQHFGDGTRLSIL.

This clone was seen just once. This chain connects TRBV19 to TRBJ1-2, with 7 positions matching TRBD1. CDR1 LNHDA and CDR2 SQIVND come from the germline V gene (reference sequence). This CDR3 is 15 amino acids long. Trimming cost V 4 bases and J 4 bases; bases outside gene matches: 9. For the CDR3, the DNA is TGTGCCAGTAGTAGATGGACAGGCCCAGCCTATGGCTACACCTTC. It is translated as CASSRWTGPAYGYTF.

To note about this clone: Other DNA sequences within the sample encode an identical CDR3. This rearrangement joins TRBV27 to TRBJ1-1, with a possible D match to TRBD1 (5 bases). The germline V gene encodes CDR1 MNHEY and CDR2 SMNVEV (reference sequence). V lost 1 base and J lost 2, with 11 bases in between. The CDR3 runs to 15 residues. CDR3 sequence (DNA): TGTGCCAGCAGTTTATGGGGCGGAGGAAACACTGAAGCTTTCTTT. Its protein product is CASSLWGGGNTEAFF.

In this sample, this clone turned up a few times. This chain joins TRBV10-2 and TRBJ2-1, with 10 bases aligning to TRBD2. The V and J ends lost 1 base and 7 bases, in that order; junction bases with no gene match: 7. CDR1 and CDR2 (germline): WSHSY, SAAADI. There are 16 residues in the CDR3. CDR3 DNA sequence: TGCGCCAGCAGTGAGTATCAGCGGGAGGGAAGGAATGAGCAGTTCTTC. Residues: CASSEYQREGRNEQFF.

V usage is TRBV7-6 and J usage is TRBJ2-1; unclear D gene. V lost 0 bases to trimming and J lost 0 bases, with 9 bases between them. CDR3 length equals 16 residues. Germline CDR1 and CDR2: SGHVS and FNYEAQ. The DNA of the CDR3 is TGTGCCAGCAGCTTAGCTGGGCGATCCTCCTACAATGAGCAGTTCTTC. It codes for CASSLAGRSSYNEQFF.

Note on this clone: At the DNA level, this CDR3 is encoded by other sequences in the same sample as well. CDR3 in amino acids: CASSPLGQGDNEQFF. The CDR3 nucleotides read TGTGCCAGCAGCCCCCTCGGACAGGGAGACAATGAGCAGTTCTTC. The chain recombines TRBV27 with TRBJ2-1; 8 bases fit TRBD1. The V segment lost 6 bases and the J segment 5 bases; nucleotides outside the gene matches: 9. CDR3 length: 15 amino acids. CDR1 and CDR2 (germline): MNHEY, SMNVEV (reference sequence).

Comments on this clone: Other DNA sequences of this sample code for an identical CDR3. The chain joins TRBV9 to TRBJ2-7, with 7 bases aligning to TRBD1. Germline loops: CDR1 SGDLS, CDR2 YYNGEE. The CDR3 extends over 14 amino acids. Trimming took 4 bases from V and 0 from J; bases not matched to a gene: 4. CDR3 region: CASSQTGSSYEQYF. CDR3 coding DNA: TGTGCCAGCAGCCAGACAGGGAGCTCCTACGAGCAGTACTTC. Supplemented by reference TRBV9 and TRBJ2-7, the full variable domain reads DSGVTQTPKHLITATGQRVTLRCSPRSGDLSVYWYQQSLDQGLQFLIQYYNGEERAKGNILERFSAQQFPDLHSELNLSSLELGDSALYFCASSQTGSSYEQYFGPGTRLTVT.